The clone carrying this T cell receptor (beta chain) came up a few times. V was trimmed by 1 base and J by 3 bases, leaving 10 bases between them. Germline assignment: CDR1 MDHEN and CDR2 SYDVKM. This CDR3 contains 14 residues. These data belong to a study of human T cells and chemical hapten exposure. As for the study in general: A 2 cm by 2 cm inner upper arm patch received 2% DPC for sensitization.

Time point here: patch test 2, 6 weeks after DPC sensitization. The treatment: therapeutic diphenylcyclopropenone sensitization with weekly scalp DPC. Using its own MiXCR run on the RACE reads, TCRdb lists one record per CDR3 protein. The repertoire holds 110,000 to 150,000 distinct CDR3 sequences, with approximately 12% as singletons. The chain combines TRBV28 with TRBJ2-7, with D tentatively TRBD2 (5 bases). Material: whole blood, obtained in connection with sensitization to the hapten diphenylcyclopropenone (DPC). This TCR came from a woman in her 50s with alopecia areata. Some clones in this sample may be carry-over from other donors' samples. CDR3 in amino acids: CASSLSGSNYEQYF. CDR3 DNA: TGTGCCAGCAGTTTATCGGGGTCTAACTACGAGCAGTACTTC.